This T cell receptor beta chain was identified during a study of blood T cell repertoires in COVID-19. Libraries were prepared by immunoSEQ multiplex PCR; TCRdb keeps only in-frame clonotypes and omits some of them. The sample shows approximately 160,000 clones, around 80% of them seen only once. This CDR3 is 16 amino acids long. Trimming left V 3 bases short and J 1 base short, with 13 bases between. CDR1 and CDR2 from the germline V gene are SEHNR and FQNEAQ (reference sequence). The origin of this receptor is a woman between 50 and 59 years old who had recovered from COVID-19. The V call is TRBV7-9, the J call TRBJ1-3; maybe TRBD1 (6 bases). The sequencing sample was made of PBMCs or T cells enriched from blood (not recorded which). As DNA, the CDR3 is TGTGCCAGCAGCTTGTGGTGGGGGCGGTCTGGAAACACCATATATTTT. It is translated as CASSLWWGRSGNTIYF. Together with reference TRBV7-9 and TRBJ1-3, the CDR3 gives the full variable domain: DTGVSQNPRHKITKRGQNVTFRCDPISEHNRLYWYRQTLGQGPEFLTYFQNEAQLEKSRLLSDRFSAERPKGSFSTLEIQRTEQGDSAMYLCASSLWWGRSGNTIYFGEGSWLTVV.